This T cell receptor beta chain was found in a study of T cell responses to AZD1222 COVID-19 vaccine. Of note for this clone: As yet, its antigen is unknown.

CDR1 SQVTM and CDR2 ANQGSEA come from the germline V gene. The CDR3 loop spans 13 amino acids. V shed 7 bases and J 0 bases; nucleotides not matched to a gene: 6. General study results and limits: Among vaccine-associated CD4 TCRs, coverage spanned spike, with dominance at 160-218 and 743-854. Following two doses of AZD1222, Spike-specific TCR breadth and depth rose.

Assay used: immunoSEQ multiplex PCR; TCRdb lists only in-frame clones, some missing. The top ten clones hold approximately 1.5% of a sample with roughly 170,000 clones, around 94% of them seen once. The TCR sequence derives from an adult who received the AZD1222 COVID-19 vaccine. Source: peripheral blood, taken 28 days after the second AZD1222 dose. The genes are TRBV29-1 and TRBJ2-7; 7 bases are shared with TRBD2. CDR3 in DNA: TGCAGCGCCACCGGGGGGAGCTCCTACGAGCAGTACTTC. It codes for CSATGGSSYEQYF.